The clone carrying this TCR beta chain appeared a few times. The data are from a study of patients and donors after allogeneic stem cell transplantation. TCRdb fed the RT-PCR reads into MiXCR, producing one record per CDR3 protein. The sample shows over 350,000 distinct CDR3 sequences, 16% of them seen only once. V was shortened by 5 bases and J by 1 base, with 17 bases between the two germline ends. Germline values: CDR1 LNHDA, CDR2 SQIVND (reference sequence). CDR3 length equals 16 residues. Sequencing was done on a sample of blood, either unsorted or a sorted T cell fraction (not recorded which). The chain joins TRBV19 to TRBJ1-1; TRBD1 might be the D (5 bases). The sequence was collected from a human donor who was either an allogeneic HSCT recipient or a stem cell or donor lymphocyte infusion donor (not recorded which). It is not recorded whose cells these are; they may come from a transplant donor. The CDR3 DNA reads TGTGCCAGTAGTCTCTTCAGGGATCCCTCGAACACTGAAGCTTTCTTT. Encoded protein: CASSLFRDPSNTEAFF.